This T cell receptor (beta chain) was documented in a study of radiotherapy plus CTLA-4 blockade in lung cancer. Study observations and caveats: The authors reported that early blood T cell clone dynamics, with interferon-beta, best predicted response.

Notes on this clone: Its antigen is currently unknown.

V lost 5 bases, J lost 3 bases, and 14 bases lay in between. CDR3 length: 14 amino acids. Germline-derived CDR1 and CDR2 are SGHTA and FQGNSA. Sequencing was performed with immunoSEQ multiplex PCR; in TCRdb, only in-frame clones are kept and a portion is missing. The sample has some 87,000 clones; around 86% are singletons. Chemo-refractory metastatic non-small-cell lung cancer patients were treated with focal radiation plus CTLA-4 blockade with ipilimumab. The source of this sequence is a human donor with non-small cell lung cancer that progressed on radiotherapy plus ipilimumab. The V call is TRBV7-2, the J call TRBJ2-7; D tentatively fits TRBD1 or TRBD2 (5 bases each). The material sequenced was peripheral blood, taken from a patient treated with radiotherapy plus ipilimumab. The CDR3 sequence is CASSQTGTYYEQYF. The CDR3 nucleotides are TGTGCCAGCAGCCAGACCGGGACCTACTACGAGCAGTACTTC.